This passage covers 32 T cell receptor beta chains from one sample sequenced in a study of T cell repertoires in cytomegalovirus infection. Each CDR3 protein gets one entry after TCRdb re-called the reads with MiXCR. Among about 830,000 distinct CDR3 sequences listed, approximately 32% were seen once. For these receptors, no antigen is known. Sequenced here: cultured CD8+ T cells from PBMCs, sampled from culture after CMV antigen stimulation. Receptor source: a human donor in good health (CMV status not recorded). Some clones in this sample may be carry-over from other donors' samples.

This CDR3 reads CASSTTRGDTSGEGYEQYV. CDR3 coding DNA: TGTGCCAGCAGTACTACGAGGGGAGACACTAGCGGGGAAGGCTACGAGCAGTACGTC. This chain connects TRBV2 to TRBJ2-7; TRBD2 matches 10 bases. The CDR3 length is 19 residues. Trimming removed 5 bases from V and 3 bases from J; junction bases left unmatched: 19. CDR1 and CDR2 (germline): SNHLY, FYNNEI.

This clonotype was observed a few times. This sequence joins TRBV7-9 and TRBJ2-7; maybe TRBD2 (5 bases). The CDR3 runs 12 residues. Per germline, CDR1 SEHNR and CDR2 FQNEAQ (reference sequence). V lost 3 bases, J lost 7 bases, and 10 bases lay in between. This CDR3 is CASSFEGDEQYV. The DNA for the CDR3 is TGTGCCAGCAGCTTTGAGGGTGATGAGCAGTACGTC.

The rearrangement links TRBV7-9 to TRBJ1-1, with D perhaps TRBD1 (5 bases). CDR1 and CDR2 (germline): SEHNR, FQNEAQ (reference sequence). The CDR3 has 13 residues. V shed 8 bases and J shed 4 bases, with 14 bases lying between them. CDR3 in amino acids: CASLLRDLTEAFF. CDR3 DNA sequence: TGTGCCAGCTTGCTCCGGGACCTCACTGAAGCTTTCTTT.

The V and J genes are TRBV7-9 and TRBJ2-7; 10 nucleotides match TRBD1. V was pared by 5 bases and J by 6 bases, with 10 bases of the junction left unmatched. CDR3 length: 15 amino acids. Germline loops: CDR1 SEHNR, CDR2 FQNEAQ (reference sequence). CDR3 nucleotide sequence: TGTGCCAGCAGCCCCGAACGGACAGGGGGGGGCGAGCAGTACGTC. Translation: CASSPERTGGGEQYV.

For the CDR3, the DNA is TGTGCCAGCAGCTCTGACACGACGGGAAATAACTATGGCTACACCTTC. Amino acids: CASSSDTTGNNYGYTF. The rearrangement joins TRBV7-8 to TRBJ1-2; no clear D gene. Trimming cost V 4 bases and J 1 base, with 16 bases left between them. CDR1 is SGHVS, CDR2 FQNEAQ, per germline. The CDR3 has 16 amino acids.

The chain couples TRBV12-3 or TRBV12-4 to TRBJ1-1; 7 bases line up with TRBD1. The J segment lost 0 bases and the V segment lost 1 base, leaving 5 bases of the junction unmatched. This CDR3 region has 16 residues. The CDR3 sequence: CASSLGPQGMNTEAFF. The CDR3 nucleotides are TGTGCCAGCAGTTTAGGGCCACAGGGGATGAACACTGAAGCTTTCTTT.

The J gene is TRBJ1-4, the V gene TRBV28; TRBD1 agrees at 10 bases. This CDR3 is built from 15 residues. Per germline, CDR1 MDHEN and CDR2 SYDVKM. V dropped 6 bases and J dropped 6; count of bases not matched to a gene: 7. The CDR3 DNA reads as TGTGCCAGCAGAATAACCGGGACAGGGGATGAAAAACTGTTTTTT. Its protein product is CASRITGTGDEKLFF.

The CDR3, as DNA: TGCAGCGTTGAAGTGGGGGGCGAAACCTTCTACGAGCAGTACTTC. It yields the protein CSVEVGGETFYEQYF. This chain uses TRBV29-1 with TRBJ2-7; tentatively, D is TRBD1 or TRBD2 (6 bases each). Trimming left V 1 base short and J 3 bases short, with 16 bases between. Germline V gene data show CDR1 as SQVTM and CDR2 as ANQGSEA. This CDR3 is 15 amino acids long.

The CDR3 reads CASNTDGLYTGELFF. CDR3 DNA: TGTGCCAGTAACACCGACGGACTTTACACCGGGGAGCTGTTTTTT. The rearrangement uses TRBV19 and TRBJ2-2; a possible D gene is TRBD2 (5 bases). V lost 7 bases to trimming and J lost 3 bases, with 15 bases between them. The germline V gene has CDR1 LNHDA and CDR2 SQIVND (reference sequence). The CDR3 has 15 residues.

This clonotype was observed many times. The rearrangement links TRBV7-8 to TRBJ2-5; D is undetermined. Trimming left V 5 bases short and J 2 bases short, with 15 bases between. The germline V gene has CDR1 SGHVS and CDR2 FQNEAQ. This CDR3 contains 15 residues. The CDR3 bases are TGTGCCAGCAGCCCCGACGTCTACCCACAAGAGACCCAGTACTTC. The encoded protein is CASSPDVYPQETQYF.

V is TRBV11-3 and J is TRBJ2-1, with a tentative D call TRBD1 (6 bases). The germline gives CDR1 SGHNT, CDR2 YENEEA. Trimming pared 5 bases from V and 5 bases from J, leaving 13 bases between. There are 14 residues in the CDR3. CDR3 sequence (DNA): TGTGCCAGCAGCCATTCCCGGGACAACAATGAGCAGTTCTTC. Its protein product is CASSHSRDNNEQFF.

This clonotype was seen more than once but under ten times. This CDR3 is CASSWVLAAQETQYF. The DNA of the CDR3 is TGTGCCAGCAGTTGGGTGCTCGCGGCCCAAGAGACCCAGTACTTC. The V call is TRBV28, the J call TRBJ2-5, with D hard to call. This CDR3 spans 15 amino acids. In germline, CDR1 is MDHEN, CDR2 SYDVKM. V dropped 4 bases and J dropped 1 base, with 13 bases sitting between them.

In this sample, this clonotype turned up a few times. The rearrangement links TRBV12-5 to TRBJ1-5; D uncertain. V dropped 5 bases and J dropped 7 bases, with 12 bases sitting between them. Germline values: CDR1 LGHNT, CDR2 FRNRAP. The CDR3 runs to 13 residues. DNA for the CDR3: TGTGCTAGTGGTGACGGTGTCGGGCAGCCCCAGCATTTT. Amino acid sequence: CASGDGVGQPQHF. The variable domain in full, with the rest retrieved from reference TRBV12-5 and TRBJ1-5, is DARVTQTPRHKVTEMGQEVTMRCQPILGHNTVFWYRQTMMQGLELLAYFRNRAPLDDSGMPKDRFSAEMPDATLATLKIQPSEPRDSAVYFCASGDGVGQPQHFGDGTRLSIL.

This chain links TRBV27 with TRBJ1-6; 9 bases are a match to TRBD1. The junction had 7 bases not matched to a gene; V was cut back by 5 bases and J by 8 bases. Germline assignment: CDR1 MNHEY and CDR2 SMNVEV (reference sequence). CDR3 size: 15 residues. CDR3 protein: CASSITGQGYSPLHF. CDR3 in DNA: TGTGCCAGCAGTATAACCGGACAGGGGTATTCACCCCTCCACTTT.

This clonotype has ten or more counts. V and J are TRBV7-6 and TRBJ2-5, with 7 bases fitting TRBD1. Trimming at V came to 5 bases and at J to 4 bases, leaving 10 bases not matched to a gene. The CDR3 consists of 15 residues. Germline V gives CDR1 SGHVS, CDR2 FNYEAQ. The CDR3 loop is CASSLGQSLRETQYF. CDR3 DNA: TGTGCCAGCAGCCTGGGACAGTCCCTAAGAGAGACCCAGTACTTC. The full variable domain, rest sourced from reference TRBV7-6 and TRBJ2-5, is GAGVSQSPRYKVTKRGQDVALRCDPISGHVSLYWYRQALGQGPEFLTYFNYEAQQDKSGLPNDRFSAERPEGSISTLTIQRTEQRDSAMYRCASSLGQSLRETQYFGPGTRLLVL.

V usage is TRBV5-1 and J usage is TRBJ2-1; D gene unclear. CDR1 and CDR2 from the germline V gene are SGHRS and YFSETQ. This CDR3 is built from 13 residues. V was pared by 2 bases and J by 8 bases, with 11 bases between. CDR3 bases: TGCGCCAGCAGCTTAGGCTCCGCCGATGAGCAGTTCTTC. This encodes CASSLGSADEQFF.

This rearrangement joins TRBV7-9 to TRBJ1-2; TRBD1 aligns across 8 bases. Germline lookup yields CDR1 SEHNR and CDR2 FQNEAQ (reference sequence). This CDR3 has 15 amino acids. With 3 bases clipped from V and 9 bases from J, the junction kept 12 bases outside the gene matches. CDR3 bases: TGTGCCAGCAGCTTCCGAGACAGGGGTAACGTGTGCTACACCTTC. Its protein is CASSFRDRGNVCYTF. Together with reference TRBV7-9 and TRBJ1-2, the CDR3 gives the full variable domain: DTGVSQNPRHKITKRGQNVTFRCDPISEHNRLYWYRQTLGQGPEFLTYFQNEAQLEKSRLLSDRFSAERPKGSFSTLEIQRTEQGDSAMYLCASSFRDRGNVCYTFGSGTRLTVV.

The chain combines TRBV7-9 with TRBJ1-1, with D unresolved. V lost 5 bases to trimming and J lost 5 bases, with 15 bases between them. Germline CDR1 reads SEHNR; CDR2 reads FQNEAQ (reference sequence). This CDR3 spans 14 amino acids. The CDR3 bases are TGTGCCAGCAGCGCCGACGAGATGCGTACTGAAGCTTTCTTT. The encoded protein is CASSADEMRTEAFF.

This chain connects TRBV4-1 to TRBJ2-4, with D tentatively TRBD2 (6 bases). V was pared by 4 bases and J by 0 bases, with 19 bases between. This CDR3 has 18 amino acids. The germline V gene has CDR1 MGHRA and CDR2 YSYEKL. CDR3 sequence: CASSPIADNSIAKNIQYF. CDR3 sequence (DNA): TGCGCCAGCAGCCCCATAGCGGATAATTCTATAGCCAAAAACATTCAGTACTTC.

The V and J genes are TRBV25-1 and TRBJ2-7; TRBD2 matches at 10 bases. Unmatched junction bases numbered 7, after V lost 6 bases and J lost 5 bases. Germline values: CDR1 MGHDK, CDR2 SYGVNS. The CDR3 runs to 14 residues. Here the CDR3 DNA reads TGTGCCAGCAGCTTCGGGAGCGGGGGGGACGAGCAGTACTTC. It encodes CASSFGSGGDEQYF.

Regarding this clonotype: A much larger clone lies a single base off, so this may be a read error. V usage is TRBV12-3 or TRBV12-4 and J usage is TRBJ2-5; possibly TRBD1 or TRBD2 for D (5 bases each). This CDR3 is 21 amino acids long. The CDR3 loop is CVSSPREVTWVGPGGQETQYF. DNA of the CDR3: TGTGTCAGCAGTCCCCGGGAAGTAACGTGGGTGGGGCCTGGAGGCCAAGAGACCCAGTACTTC.

This clonotype was counted a few times. This rearrangement joins TRBV7-8 to TRBJ2-2, with D perhaps matching TRBD2 (5 bases). This CDR3 is built from 16 residues. In germline, CDR1 is SGHVS, CDR2 FQNEAQ. The V end lost 4 bases, the J end lost 6 bases, and 18 bases lay between the germline ends. This CDR3 is CASSSLRVPPAGELFF. The CDR3 nucleotides are TGTGCCAGCAGCTCCTTGCGGGTGCCCCCCGCCGGGGAGCTGTTTTTT.

CDR3 sequence: CASSVRGQATQETQYF. CDR3 sequence (DNA): TGTGCCAGCTCTGTCCGGGGACAGGCTACGCAAGAGACCCAGTACTTC. The chain employs TRBV27 and TRBJ2-5; 8 bases agree with TRBD1. V gave up 8 bases and J gave up 2 bases; unmatched junction bases: 13. Germline-derived CDR1 and CDR2 are MNHEY and SMNVEV (reference sequence). CDR3 size: 16 residues.

The chain links TRBV20-1 to TRBJ2-5, with 11 bases fitting TRBD2. V trimming: 4 bases; J trimming: 6 bases; junction bases outside the gene matches: 13. Germline CDR1 DFQATT, CDR2 SNEGSKA (reference sequence). This CDR3 region has 16 residues. The CDR3 nucleotides are TGCAGTGCTACATTAGCGGGGGGGTCCTCCAAGCAGACCCAGTACTTC. It specifies CSATLAGGSSKQTQYF.

The rearrangement joins TRBV4-1 to TRBJ2-6, with TRBD1 identical over 8 bases. The ends lost 2 bases at V and 0 bases at J; junction bases unmatched: 6. The germline V gene has CDR1 MGHRA and CDR2 YSYEKL. The CDR3 is 18 residues long. The CDR3 region is CASSQKRDRSSGANVLTF. DNA of the CDR3: TGCGCCAGCAGCCAAAAAAGGGACAGGTCCTCTGGGGCCAACGTCCTGACTTTC.

The chain employs TRBV4-1 and TRBJ1-5; D uncertain. The V gene's germline CDR1 is MGHRA and CDR2 YSYEKL. The CDR3 sequence is 14 residues long. The germline V and J ends were trimmed by 2 bases and 2 bases, with 7 bases remaining between them. This CDR3 reads CASSQLRGNQPQHF. The CDR3 coding sequence is TGCGCCAGCAGCCAACTGCGGGGCAATCAGCCCCAGCATTTT.

This clonotype has ten or more counts. V and J are TRBV7-6 and TRBJ1-1; no firm D call. Germline V lookup: CDR1 SGHVS, CDR2 FNYEAQ. This CDR3 has 13 amino acids. Deletions cut 4 bases from V and 5 bases from J, with 11 bases between. The CDR3 nucleotides are TGTGCCAGCAGCTCATCAGAGATGACTGAAGCTTTCTTT. Translating it yields CASSSSEMTEAFF.

This clonotype came up a few times. The V gene is TRBV11-2, the J gene TRBJ2-7; a possible D gene is TRBD2 (7 bases). This CDR3 comprises 16 residues. The germline V gene has CDR1 SGHAT and CDR2 FQNNGV. Deletions cut 3 bases from V and 0 bases from J, with 15 bases between. The CDR3 DNA reads as TGTGCCAGCAGCTTGTGGGGGGGCGATTTCTCCTACGAGCAGTACTTC. Translated: CASSLWGGDFSYEQYF.

This clonotype came up many times. The chain combines TRBV7-9 with TRBJ1-1; no clear D gene. CDR3 length: 13 amino acids. Trimming pared 2 bases from V and 5 bases from J, leaving 9 bases between. Germline lookup yields CDR1 SEHNR and CDR2 FQNEAQ (reference sequence). CDR3 protein: CASSLLSETEAFF. The CDR3 coding sequence is TGTGCCAGCAGCTTATTGTCAGAAACTGAAGCTTTCTTT.

This clonotype was found a few times. V and J are TRBV5-6 and TRBJ1-2; D is undetermined. CDR1 is SGHDT, CDR2 YYEEEE, per germline. This CDR3 is 14 amino acids long. With 0 bases removed from V and 2 bases from J, the gap between germline ends came to 8 bases. This chain's CDR3 is CASSLERINYGYTF. DNA for the CDR3: TGTGCCAGCAGCTTGGAGAGGATAAACTATGGCTACACCTTC. The whole variable domain, filled in from reference TRBV5-6 and TRBJ1-2, reads DAGVTQSPTHLIKTRGQQVTLRCSPKSGHDTVSWYQQALGQGPQFIFQYYEEEERQRGNFPDRFSGHQFPNYSSELNVNALLLGDSALYLCASSLERINYGYTFGSGTRLTVV.

The V and J genes are TRBV20-1 and TRBJ2-7; 7 nucleotides agree with TRBD2. The CDR3 sequence is 16 residues long. V shed 0 bases and J 3 bases; nucleotides not matched to a gene: 11. CDR1 and CDR2 from the germline V gene are DFQATT and SNEGSKA (reference sequence). As DNA, the CDR3 is TGCAGTGCTAGAGATAGGGGACTAACGGCGAACTACGAGCAGTACGTC. This encodes CSARDRGLTANYEQYV.

This sequence joins TRBV6-5 and TRBJ2-2, with unresolved D. Germline V CDR1 and CDR2: MNHEY, SVGAGI. Trimming pared 6 bases from V and 0 bases from J, leaving 14 bases between. CDR3 size: 16 residues. The CDR3 here is CASRSVAGPNTGELFF. In DNA form, the CDR3 reads TGTGCCAGCAGATCCGTCGCAGGACCGAACACCGGGGAGCTGTTTTTT.